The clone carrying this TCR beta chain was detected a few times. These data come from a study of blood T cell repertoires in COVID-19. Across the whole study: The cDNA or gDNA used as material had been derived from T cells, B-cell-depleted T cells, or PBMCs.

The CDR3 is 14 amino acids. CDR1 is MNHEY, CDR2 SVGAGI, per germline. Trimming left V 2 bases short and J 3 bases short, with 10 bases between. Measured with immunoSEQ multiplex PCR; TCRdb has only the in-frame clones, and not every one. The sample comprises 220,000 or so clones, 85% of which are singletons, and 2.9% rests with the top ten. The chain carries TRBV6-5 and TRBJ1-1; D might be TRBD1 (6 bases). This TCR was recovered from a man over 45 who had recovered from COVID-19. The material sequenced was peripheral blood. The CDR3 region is CASSYRQGHTEAFF. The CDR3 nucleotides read TGTGCCAGCAGTTACAGGCAGGGGCACACTGAAGCTTTCTTT.